What follows are 18 T cell receptor beta chains derived from one specimen sequenced in a study of Ad26.COV2.S vaccination and SARS-CoV-2 variants. Specified treatment: 15 to 20 received Ad26.COV2.S at low or high dose, single or two shots; several received placebo; per-sample allocation not given. Following the first vaccine or placebo injection, samples were taken on day 63. Repertoires were generated with immunoSEQ multiplex PCR, while TCRdb's copy carries only in-frame clones and drops some. The sample records some 460,000 clones, 80% to 90% being singletons. The specimen comprised peripheral blood, sampled in a trial of Ad26.COV2.S vaccine versus placebo. Source of these receptors: a person aged 18-65 years who received the Ad26.COV2.S COVID-19 vaccine or a placebo.

The chain couples TRBV2 to TRBJ2-1, with 10 bases matching TRBD1. The germline CDR1 and CDR2 sequences are SNHLY and FYNNEI. Trimming took 3 bases from V and 7 from J; bases not matched to a gene: 6. The CDR3 is 15 residues long. CDR3 DNA: TGTGCCAGCAGTGACTGGGGGACAGGGGAAAATGAGCAGTTCTTC. This sequence encodes CASSDWGTGENEQFF. Using reference TRBV2 and TRBJ2-1 for the parts outside the CDR3, the full variable domain is EPEVTQTPSHQVTQMGQEVILRCVPISNHLYFYWYRQILGQKVEFLVSFYNNEISEKSEIFDDQFSVERPDGSNFTLKIRSTKLEDSAMYFCASSDWGTGENEQFFGPGTRLTVL.

This clone has more than one count but fewer than ten. The chain has TRBV19 and TRBJ1-3, with D possibly TRBD1 on 5 matching bases. The CDR3 spans 15 residues. The V end lost 6 bases, the J end lost 0 bases, and 12 bases lay between the germline ends. Germline lookup yields CDR1 LNHDA and CDR2 SQIVND (reference sequence). The CDR3: CASSGTGSSGNTIYF. Here the CDR3 DNA reads TGTGCCAGTAGCGGGACGGGTAGCTCTGGAAACACCATATATTTT.

This clone appeared a few times. The chain has TRBV27 and TRBJ1-5, with TRBD1 identical over 8 bases. Germline loops: CDR1 MNHEY, CDR2 SMNVEV (reference sequence). V lost 5 bases and J lost 4; bases outside the gene matches: 7. The CDR3 length is 15 residues. The DNA of the CDR3 is TGTGCCAGCAGTACCGGACAGGGATCAAATCAGCCCCAGCATTTT. This translates into CASSTGQGSNQPQHF.

The chain employs TRBV2 and TRBJ2-3, with D unclear. Trimming pared 3 bases from V and 1 base from J, leaving 11 bases between. In germline, CDR1 is SNHLY, CDR2 FYNNEI. The CDR3 totals 15 residues. CDR3 region: CASSERSPGTDTQYF. Here the CDR3 DNA reads TGTGCCAGCAGTGAGCGTAGTCCCGGCACAGATACGCAGTATTTT.

This chain links TRBV30 with TRBJ2-5; 15 bases align to TRBD2. The CDR3 is made up of 16 amino acids. Losses at the gene ends were 2 bases for V and 2 bases for J; bases not matched to a gene: 3. The germline V gene has CDR1 GTSNPN and CDR2 SVGIG (reference sequence). CDR3 nucleotides: TGTGCCTGGAGTTCCGGACTAGCGGGGGGGCAAGAGACCCAGTACTTC. Amino acids: CAWSSGLAGGQETQYF.

The rearrangement links TRBV4-2 to TRBJ1-1; D remains unclear. The CDR3 totals 14 residues. Germline CDR1 reads LGHNA; CDR2 reads YNFKEQ. Trimming left V 0 bases short and J 10 bases short, with 15 bases between. CDR3 coding DNA: TGTGCCAGCAGCCAAGATCTGGCACCTTGGGTAGCTTTCTTT. The encoded protein is CASSQDLAPWVAFF.

This clone is a singleton in its sample. This chain links TRBV11-2 with TRBJ1-4, with D possibly TRBD1 on 6 matching bases. This CDR3 is built from 15 residues. Germline V CDR1 and CDR2: SGHAT, FQNNGV. V lost 5 bases, J lost 4 bases, and 14 bases lay in between. Here the CDR3 DNA reads TGTGCCAGCAGCCATCCGGCACAGGGTAATGAAAAACTGTTTTTT. This codes for CASSHPAQGNEKLFF. Filled out from reference TRBV11-2 and TRBJ1-4, the complete variable domain reads EAGVAQSPRYKIIEKRQSVAFWCNPISGHATLYWYQQILGQGPKLLIQFQNNGVVDDSQLPKDRFSAERLKGVDSTLKIQPAKLEDSAVYLCASSHPAQGNEKLFFGSGTQLSVL.

The chain uses TRBV27 and TRBJ1-6, with D tentatively TRBD1 (6 bases). The CDR3 covers 15 residues. Trimming stripped 3 bases from V and 7 bases from J, with 13 bases between. The germline CDR1 and CDR2 sequences are MNHEY and SMNVEV (reference sequence). In nucleotides, the CDR3 is TGTGCCAGCAGTTTTGTCGGACAGTGGAATTCACCCCTCCACTTT. Protein product: CASSFVGQWNSPLHF.

With regard to this clone: In the same sample, other DNA sequences code for this CDR3. The J gene is TRBJ2-2, the V gene TRBV2, with no clear D. CDR1 is SNHLY, CDR2 FYNNEI, per germline. There are 11 residues in the CDR3. V was clipped by 7 bases and J by 4 bases, with 4 bases between them. The CDR3 reads CASKGTGELFF. The CDR3 DNA is TGTGCCAGCAAGGGCACCGGGGAGCTGTTTTTT.

The rearrangement joins TRBV6-6 to TRBJ2-1; TRBD2 agrees at 7 bases. CDR1 is MNHNY and CDR2 is SVGAGI in the germline V gene (reference sequence). This CDR3 is built from 13 residues. V dropped 5 bases and J dropped 9; count of bases not matched to a gene: 7. The CDR3 DNA reads TGTGCCAGCAGTCCCCTCGCGGGAGTTGAGCAGTTCTTC. Translating gives CASSPLAGVEQFF.

The chain employs TRBV7-6 and TRBJ2-1; tentative D call: TRBD1 (6 bases). Trimming shortened V by 1 base and J by 4 bases, and 14 bases separated the two germline ends. This CDR3 region has 16 residues. CDR1 is SGHVS and CDR2 is FNYEAQ in the germline V gene. CDR3: CASSLVAKGGYNEQFF. The DNA of the CDR3 is TGTGCCAGCAGCTTAGTCGCAAAAGGGGGTTACAATGAGCAGTTCTTC.

The chain joins TRBV6-2 or TRBV6-3 to TRBJ2-5; 11 nucleotides agree with TRBD2. CDR1 and CDR2 (germline): MNHEY, SVGEGT. The CDR3 spans 18 residues. With V trimmed by 0 bases and J by 1 base, 7 bases remained unmatched. CDR3 region: CASSYSLAGVGGQETQYF. The DNA of the CDR3 is TGTGCCAGCAGTTACTCACTAGCGGGAGTGGGTGGCCAAGAGACCCAGTACTTC.

Concerning this clone itself: Other DNA sequences within the sample encode an identical CDR3. This sequence joins TRBV15 and TRBJ2-7; D gene ambiguous. From germline, CDR1 is LNHNV and CDR2 YYDKDF (reference sequence). This CDR3 has 14 residues. Trimming took off 0 bases at V and 1 base at J, with 7 bases between the two ends. This CDR3 is CATSRDLGSYEQYF. The CDR3 DNA follows: TGTGCCACCAGCAGAGATCTCGGGTCCTACGAGCAGTACTTC. The variable domain in full, with the rest retrieved from reference TRBV15 and TRBJ2-7, is DAMVIQNPRYQVTQFGKPVTLSCSQTLNHNVMYWYQQKSSQAPKLLFHYYDKDFNNEADTPDNFQSRRPNTSFCFLDIRSPGLGDTAMYLCATSRDLGSYEQYFGPGTRLTVT.

The chain carries TRBV15 and TRBJ1-5; D may be TRBD1 (5 bases). The length of the CDR3 is 14 residues. Germline CDR1 LNHNV, CDR2 YYDKDF (reference sequence). V lost 0 bases and J lost 5, with 8 bases in between. This CDR3 is CATSRDQGDQPQHF. The CDR3 DNA follows: TGTGCCACCAGCAGAGATCAGGGTGATCAGCCCCAGCATTTT.

With regard to this clone: The DNA is omitted, as the CDR3 cannot be located on it reliably, and the CDR3 follows TCRdb's listing. V gene TRBV18 combines with J gene TRBJ2-2; the table's D call of TRBD1 was not tested on the DNA. A total of 13 residues make up the CDR3, ends included. Per the germline V gene, CDR1 is KGHSH and CDR2 is LQKENI. Here the CDR3 reads CASSPTGSGSCFF.

This chain joins TRBV12-3 or TRBV12-4 and TRBJ2-1; no firm D call. V lost 3 bases to trimming and J lost 4 bases, with 7 bases between them. The CDR3 covers 13 residues. The CDR3: CASSLWEYNEQFF. Here the CDR3 DNA reads TGTGCCAGCAGTTTGTGGGAATACAATGAGCAGTTCTTC.

Concerning this clone: The identical CDR3 is also encoded by other nucleotide sequences in the sample. This chain uses TRBV30 with TRBJ1-2; D is perhaps TRBD1 (5 bases). V was clipped by 2 bases and J by 5 bases, with 6 bases between them. The CDR3 runs to 11 residues. The V gene's germline CDR1 is GTSNPN and CDR2 SVGIG (reference sequence). The CDR3 coding sequence is TGTGCCTGGAGTCCAGGGTATGGCTACACCTTC. Translated: CAWSPGYGYTF.

In DNA, the CDR3 is TGTGCCAGCAGTTTGACTAGCGGGGAGAGGGAGACCCAGTACTTC. This codes for CASSLTSGERETQYF. V gene TRBV28 combines with J gene TRBJ2-5; TRBD2 matches 11 bases. Per germline, CDR1 MDHEN and CDR2 SYDVKM. This CDR3 spans 15 amino acids. Losses at the gene ends were 3 bases for V and 5 bases for J; bases not matched to a gene: 5.